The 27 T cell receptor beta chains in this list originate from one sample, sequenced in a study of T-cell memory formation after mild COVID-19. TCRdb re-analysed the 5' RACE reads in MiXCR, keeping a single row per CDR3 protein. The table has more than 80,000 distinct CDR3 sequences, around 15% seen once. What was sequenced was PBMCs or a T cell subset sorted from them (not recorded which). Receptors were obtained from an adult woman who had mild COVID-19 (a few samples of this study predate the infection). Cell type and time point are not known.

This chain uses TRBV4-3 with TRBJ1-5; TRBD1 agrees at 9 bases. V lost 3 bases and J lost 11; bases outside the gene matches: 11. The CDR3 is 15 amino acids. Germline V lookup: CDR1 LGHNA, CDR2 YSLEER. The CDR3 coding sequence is TGCGCCAGCAGCCAGGAAGTAACAGGGGGCGGAGCCCAGCATTTT. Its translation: CASSQEVTGGGAQHF.

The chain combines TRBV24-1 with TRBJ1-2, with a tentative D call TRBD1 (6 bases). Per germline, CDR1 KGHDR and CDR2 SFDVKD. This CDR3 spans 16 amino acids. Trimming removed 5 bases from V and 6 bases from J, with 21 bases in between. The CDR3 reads CATSALLRTVRNGYTF. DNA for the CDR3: TGTGCCACCAGTGCCTTACTAAGGACAGTTCGGAATGGCTACACCTTC.

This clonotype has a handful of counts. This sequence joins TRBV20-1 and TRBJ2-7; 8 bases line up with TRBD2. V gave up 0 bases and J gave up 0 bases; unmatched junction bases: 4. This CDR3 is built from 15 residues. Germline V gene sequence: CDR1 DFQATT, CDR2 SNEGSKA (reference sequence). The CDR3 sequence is CSARDQREGSYEQYF. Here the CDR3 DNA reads TGCAGTGCTAGAGATCAACGGGAGGGCTCCTACGAGCAGTACTTC.

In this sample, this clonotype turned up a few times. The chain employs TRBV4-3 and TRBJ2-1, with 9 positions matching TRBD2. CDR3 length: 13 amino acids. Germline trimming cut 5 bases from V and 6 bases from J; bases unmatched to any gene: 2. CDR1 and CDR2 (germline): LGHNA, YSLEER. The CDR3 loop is CASSLGLANEQFF. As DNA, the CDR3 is TGCGCCAGCAGCTTGGGACTAGCCAATGAGCAGTTCTTC.

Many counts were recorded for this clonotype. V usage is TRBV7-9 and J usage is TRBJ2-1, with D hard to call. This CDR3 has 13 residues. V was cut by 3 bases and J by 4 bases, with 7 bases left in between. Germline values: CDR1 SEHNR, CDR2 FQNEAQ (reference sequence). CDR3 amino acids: CASSFEDYNEQFF. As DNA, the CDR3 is TGTGCCAGCAGCTTTGAGGATTACAATGAGCAGTTCTTC.

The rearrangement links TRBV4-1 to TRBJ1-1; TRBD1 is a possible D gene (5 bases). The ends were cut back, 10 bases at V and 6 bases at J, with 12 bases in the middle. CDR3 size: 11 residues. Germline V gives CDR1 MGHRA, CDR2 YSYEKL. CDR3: CATLRGSEAFF. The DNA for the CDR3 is TGCGCCACCTTAAGGGGTTCTGAAGCTTTCTTT.

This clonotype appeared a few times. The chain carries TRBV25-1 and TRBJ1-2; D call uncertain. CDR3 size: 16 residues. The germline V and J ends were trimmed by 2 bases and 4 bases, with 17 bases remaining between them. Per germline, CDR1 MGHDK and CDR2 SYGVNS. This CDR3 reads CASSEGSLLIGYGYTF. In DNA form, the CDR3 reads TGTGCCAGCAGTGAAGGCAGCCTACTGATCGGCTATGGCTACACCTTC.

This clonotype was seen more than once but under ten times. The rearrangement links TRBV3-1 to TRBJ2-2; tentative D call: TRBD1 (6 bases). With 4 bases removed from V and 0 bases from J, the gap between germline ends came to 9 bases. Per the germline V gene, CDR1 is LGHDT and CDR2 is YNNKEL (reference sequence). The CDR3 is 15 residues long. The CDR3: CASSPGQPNTGELFF. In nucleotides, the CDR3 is TGTGCCAGCAGCCCGGGACAACCGAACACCGGGGAGCTGTTTTTT.

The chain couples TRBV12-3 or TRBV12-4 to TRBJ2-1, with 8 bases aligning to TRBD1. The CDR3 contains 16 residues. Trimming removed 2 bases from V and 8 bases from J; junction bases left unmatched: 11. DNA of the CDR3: TGTGCCAGCAGTTTAAGGGTCGGACAGGGTCGCGATGAGCAGTTCTTC. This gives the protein CASSLRVGQGRDEQFF.

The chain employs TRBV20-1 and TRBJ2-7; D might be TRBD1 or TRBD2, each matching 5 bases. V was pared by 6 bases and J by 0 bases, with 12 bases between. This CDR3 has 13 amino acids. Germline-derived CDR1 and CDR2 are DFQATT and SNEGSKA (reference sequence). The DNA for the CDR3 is TGCAGTGCCTCCGGGACCGACTCCTACGAGCAGTACTTC. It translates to CSASGTDSYEQYF.

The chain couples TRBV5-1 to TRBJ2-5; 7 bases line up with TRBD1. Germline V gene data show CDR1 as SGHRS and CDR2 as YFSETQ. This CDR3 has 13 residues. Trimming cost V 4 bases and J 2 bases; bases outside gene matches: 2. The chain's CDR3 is CASSPGQQETQYF. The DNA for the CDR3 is TGCGCCAGCAGCCCGGGACAGCAAGAGACCCAGTACTTC.

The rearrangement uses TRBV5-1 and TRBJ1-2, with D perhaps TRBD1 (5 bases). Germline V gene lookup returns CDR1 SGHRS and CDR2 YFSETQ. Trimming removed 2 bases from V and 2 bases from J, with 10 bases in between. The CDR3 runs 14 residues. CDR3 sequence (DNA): TGCGCCAGCAGCTTAAGCGGGACCAACTATGGCTACACCTTC. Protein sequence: CASSLSGTNYGYTF.

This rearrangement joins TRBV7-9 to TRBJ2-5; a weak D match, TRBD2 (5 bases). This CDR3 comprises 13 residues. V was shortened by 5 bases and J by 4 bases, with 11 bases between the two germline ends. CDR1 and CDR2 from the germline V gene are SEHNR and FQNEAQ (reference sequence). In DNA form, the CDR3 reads TGTGCCAGCAGCAACACACGGGGAGAGACCCAGTACTTC. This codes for CASSNTRGETQYF.

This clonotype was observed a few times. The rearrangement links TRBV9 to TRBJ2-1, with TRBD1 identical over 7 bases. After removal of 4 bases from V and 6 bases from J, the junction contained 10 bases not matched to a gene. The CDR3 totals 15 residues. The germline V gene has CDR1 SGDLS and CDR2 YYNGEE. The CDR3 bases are TGTGCCAGCAGCCCAACAGGGGTTATAACCAATGAGCAGTTCTTC. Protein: CASSPTGVITNEQFF.

As DNA, the CDR3 is TGTGCCAGCAGTGCAGAATGGAATTCACCCCTCCACTTT. It specifies CASSAEWNSPLHF. The rearrangement uses TRBV6-4 and TRBJ1-6; D is uncertain. Looked up from germline, CDR1 is MRHNA and CDR2 is SNTAGT. The CDR3 loop spans 13 amino acids. The V end was cut by 4 bases, the J end by 7 bases, with 8 bases between.

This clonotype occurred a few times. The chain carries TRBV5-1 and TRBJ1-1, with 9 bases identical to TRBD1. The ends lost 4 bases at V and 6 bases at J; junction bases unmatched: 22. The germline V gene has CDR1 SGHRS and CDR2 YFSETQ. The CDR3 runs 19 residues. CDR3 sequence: CASSKRTGDAQYTDSEAFF. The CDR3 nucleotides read TGCGCCAGCAGCAAGAGGACAGGGGACGCCCAATATACGGACTCTGAAGCTTTCTTT.

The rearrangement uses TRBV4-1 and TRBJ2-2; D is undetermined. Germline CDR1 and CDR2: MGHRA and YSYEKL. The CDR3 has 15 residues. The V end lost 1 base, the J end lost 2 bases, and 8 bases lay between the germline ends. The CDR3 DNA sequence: TGCGCCAGCAGCCAAGTCCAGTTCAACACCGGGGAGCTGTTTTTT. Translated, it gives CASSQVQFNTGELFF.

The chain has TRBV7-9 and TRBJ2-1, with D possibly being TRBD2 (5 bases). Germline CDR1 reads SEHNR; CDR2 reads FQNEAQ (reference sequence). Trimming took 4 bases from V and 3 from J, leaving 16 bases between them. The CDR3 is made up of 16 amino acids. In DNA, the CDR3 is TGTGCCAGCAGCTACGGTCGGGGAGCCTACTACAATGAGCAGTTCTTC. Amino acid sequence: CASSYGRGAYYNEQFF.

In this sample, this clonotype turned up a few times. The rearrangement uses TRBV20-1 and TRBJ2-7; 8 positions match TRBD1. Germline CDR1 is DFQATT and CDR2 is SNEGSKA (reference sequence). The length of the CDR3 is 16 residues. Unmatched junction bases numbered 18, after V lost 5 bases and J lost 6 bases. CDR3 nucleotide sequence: TGCAGTGCTCAAGAGACAGGGGATGTCTTCGGTGGCGAGCAGTACTTC. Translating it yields CSAQETGDVFGGEQYF.

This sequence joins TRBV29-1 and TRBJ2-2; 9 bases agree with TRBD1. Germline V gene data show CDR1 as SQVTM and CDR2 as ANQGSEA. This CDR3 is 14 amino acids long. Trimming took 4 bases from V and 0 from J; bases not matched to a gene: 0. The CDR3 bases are TGCAGCGTTGGGACAGGGGCGAACACCGGGGAGCTGTTTTTT. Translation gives CSVGTGANTGELFF.

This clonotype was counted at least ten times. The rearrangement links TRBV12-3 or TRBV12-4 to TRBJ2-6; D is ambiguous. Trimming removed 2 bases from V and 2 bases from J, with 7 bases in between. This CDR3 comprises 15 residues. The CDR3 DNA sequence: TGTGCCAGCAGTTTACAGGTGCCTGGGGCCAACGTCCTGACTTTC. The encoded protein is CASSLQVPGANVLTF.

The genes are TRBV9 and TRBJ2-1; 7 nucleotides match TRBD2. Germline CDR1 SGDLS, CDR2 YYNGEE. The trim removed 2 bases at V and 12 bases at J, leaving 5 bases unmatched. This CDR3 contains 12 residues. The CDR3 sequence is CASSVGTKGQFF. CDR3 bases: TGTGCCAGCAGCGTCGGGACTAAGGGGCAGTTCTTC.

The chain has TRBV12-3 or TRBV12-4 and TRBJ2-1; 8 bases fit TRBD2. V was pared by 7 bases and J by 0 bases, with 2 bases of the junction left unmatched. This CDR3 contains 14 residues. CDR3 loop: CASTGGDSYNEQFF. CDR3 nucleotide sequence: TGTGCCAGCACGGGGGGGGACTCCTACAATGAGCAGTTCTTC.

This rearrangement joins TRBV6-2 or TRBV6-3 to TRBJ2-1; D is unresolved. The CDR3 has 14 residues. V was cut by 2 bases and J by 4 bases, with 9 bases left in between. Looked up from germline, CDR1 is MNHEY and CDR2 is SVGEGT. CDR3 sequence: CASSYGPLYNEQFF. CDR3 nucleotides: TGTGCCAGCAGTTACGGACCCCTTTACAATGAGCAGTTCTTC.

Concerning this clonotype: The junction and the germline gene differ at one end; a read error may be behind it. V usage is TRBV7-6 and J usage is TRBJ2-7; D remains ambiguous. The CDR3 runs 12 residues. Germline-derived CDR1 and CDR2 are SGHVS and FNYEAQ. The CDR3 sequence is CASSLGSSEQYF. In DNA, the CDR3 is TGTGCCAGCAGCTTAGGGTCCTCCGAGCAGTACTTC.

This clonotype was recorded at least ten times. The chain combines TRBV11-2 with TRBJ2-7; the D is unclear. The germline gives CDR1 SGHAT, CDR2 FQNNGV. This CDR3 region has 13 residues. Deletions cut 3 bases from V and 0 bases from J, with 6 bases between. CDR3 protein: CASSLRHSYEQYF. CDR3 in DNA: TGTGCCAGCAGCTTGCGGCACTCCTACGAGCAGTACTTC.

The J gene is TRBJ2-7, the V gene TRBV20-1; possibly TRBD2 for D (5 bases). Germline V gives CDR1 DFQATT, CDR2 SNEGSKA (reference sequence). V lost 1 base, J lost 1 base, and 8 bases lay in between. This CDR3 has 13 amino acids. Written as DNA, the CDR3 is TGCAGTGCTAGAGCGCCGGGGTCCTACGAGCAGTACTTC. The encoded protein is CSARAPGSYEQYF.